Here is one T cell receptor beta chain with its context. The data were obtained in a study of OX40 agonist ivuxolimab in advanced cancers. CDR3 length equals 14 residues. V shed 6 bases, J shed 4 bases, and the junction held 5 bases outside the gene matches. CDR1 SGHAT and CDR2 FQNNGV come from the germline V gene. TCRdb's copy holds only in-frame clones and misses some; the assay was immunoSEQ multiplex PCR. The table has about 45,000 clones, about four fifths seen once; the top ten hold over 9.5%. The sample consisted of CD4+ or CD8+ T cells sorted from blood, taken in a trial of the OX40 agonist ivuxolimab. The sequence was collected from an adult with an advanced solid tumor such as melanoma, head and neck, liver or kidney cancer. The V call is TRBV11-2, the J call TRBJ2-2; 7 positions match TRBD2. The CDR3 protein is CASRLAIGTGELFF. In nucleotides, the CDR3 is TGTGCCAGCAGACTAGCGATCGGCACCGGGGAGCTGTTTTTT.